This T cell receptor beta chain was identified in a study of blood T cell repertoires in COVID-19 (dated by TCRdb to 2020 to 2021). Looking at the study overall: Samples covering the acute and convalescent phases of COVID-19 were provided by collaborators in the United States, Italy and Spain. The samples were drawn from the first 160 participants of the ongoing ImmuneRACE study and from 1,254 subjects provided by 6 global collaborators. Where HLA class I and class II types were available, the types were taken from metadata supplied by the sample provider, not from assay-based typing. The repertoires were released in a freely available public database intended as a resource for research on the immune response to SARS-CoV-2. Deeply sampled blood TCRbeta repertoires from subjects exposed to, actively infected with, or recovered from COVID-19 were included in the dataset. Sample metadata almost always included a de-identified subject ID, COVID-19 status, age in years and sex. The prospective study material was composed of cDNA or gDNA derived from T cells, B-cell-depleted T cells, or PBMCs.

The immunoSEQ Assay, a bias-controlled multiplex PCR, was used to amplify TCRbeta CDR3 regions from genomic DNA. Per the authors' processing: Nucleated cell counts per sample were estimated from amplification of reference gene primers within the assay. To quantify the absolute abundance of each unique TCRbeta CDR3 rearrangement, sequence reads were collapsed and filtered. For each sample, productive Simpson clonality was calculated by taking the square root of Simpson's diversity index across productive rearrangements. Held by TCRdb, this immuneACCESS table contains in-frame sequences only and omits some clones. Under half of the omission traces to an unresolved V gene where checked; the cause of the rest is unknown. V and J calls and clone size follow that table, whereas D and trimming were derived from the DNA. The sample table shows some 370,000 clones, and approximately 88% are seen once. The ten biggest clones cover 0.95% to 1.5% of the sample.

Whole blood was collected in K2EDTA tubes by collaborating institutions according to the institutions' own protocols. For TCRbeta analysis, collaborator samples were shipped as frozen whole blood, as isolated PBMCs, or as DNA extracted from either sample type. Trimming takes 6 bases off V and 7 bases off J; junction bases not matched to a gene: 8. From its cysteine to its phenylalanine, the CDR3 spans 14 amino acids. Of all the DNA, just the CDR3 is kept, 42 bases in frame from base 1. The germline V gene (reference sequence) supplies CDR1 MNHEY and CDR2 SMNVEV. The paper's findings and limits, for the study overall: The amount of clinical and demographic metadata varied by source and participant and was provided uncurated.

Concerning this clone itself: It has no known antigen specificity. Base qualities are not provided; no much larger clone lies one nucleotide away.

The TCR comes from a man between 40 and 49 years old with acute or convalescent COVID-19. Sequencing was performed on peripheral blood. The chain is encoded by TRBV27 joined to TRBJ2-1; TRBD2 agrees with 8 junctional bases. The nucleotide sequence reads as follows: TGTGCCAGCAGGAGCGGGAGTTTCATTAATGAGCAGTTCTTC. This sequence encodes CASRSGSFINEQFF.